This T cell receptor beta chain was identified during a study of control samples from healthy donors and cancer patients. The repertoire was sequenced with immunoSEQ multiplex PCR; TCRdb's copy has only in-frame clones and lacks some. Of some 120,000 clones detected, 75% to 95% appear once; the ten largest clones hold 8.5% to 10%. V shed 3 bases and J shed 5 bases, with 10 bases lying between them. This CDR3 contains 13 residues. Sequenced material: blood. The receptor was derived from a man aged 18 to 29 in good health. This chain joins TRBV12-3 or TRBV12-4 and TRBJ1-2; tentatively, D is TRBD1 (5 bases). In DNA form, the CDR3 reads TGTGCCAGCAGTTTCAGGGTCGGATATGGCTACACCTTC. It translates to CASSFRVGYGYTF.